Below are 5 T cell receptor beta chains sequenced from a single sample in a study of shared clonotypes between healthy human individuals. The assay was immunoSEQ multiplex PCR, and TCRdb's table has in-frame clones only and misses some. The repertoire holds more than 450,000 clones, 60% to 85% seen once, with over 10% in the top ten. The sequenced material came from PBMCs. The source of these receptors is a woman between 35 and 50 years old in good health. Some clones in this sample may be carry-over from other donors' samples.

The V call is TRBV6-5, the J call TRBJ1-2, with unresolved D. The V gene lost 0 bases and the J gene lost 4 bases, with 6 bases spanning the gap. Germline lookup yields CDR1 MNHEY and CDR2 SVGAGI. The CDR3 spans 13 residues. The CDR3 loop reads CASSYSGGYGYTF. The CDR3, as DNA: TGTGCCAGCAGTTACTCTGGTGGCTATGGCTACACCTTC.

This clone showed up just a few times. The chain employs TRBV11-2 and TRBJ2-7; TRBD2 matches 11 bases. Germline V CDR1 and CDR2: SGHAT, FQNNGV. The CDR3 covers 17 residues. Germline trimming cut 5 bases from V and 1 base from J; bases unmatched to any gene: 10. CDR3 sequence reads: CASSVRGGTSGSYEQYF. CDR3 in DNA: TGTGCCAGCAGCGTCAGAGGGGGGACTAGCGGATCCTACGAGCAGTACTTC. The entire variable domain, with the rest obtained from reference TRBV11-2 and TRBJ2-7, is as follows: EAGVAQSPRYKIIEKRQSVAFWCNPISGHATLYWYQQILGQGPKLLIQFQNNGVVDDSQLPKDRFSAERLKGVDSTLKIQPAKLEDSAVYLCASSVRGGTSGSYEQYFGPGTRLTVT.

This clone was counted only a few times. The V and J genes are TRBV30 and TRBJ2-1; D unresolved. Germline CDR1 reads GTSNPN; CDR2 reads SVGIG (reference sequence). The CDR3 covers 13 residues. V was clipped by 0 bases and J by 3 bases, with 6 bases between them. The CDR3 loop is CAWSVKLYNEQFF. Here the CDR3 DNA reads TGTGCCTGGAGTGTGAAACTCTACAATGAGCAGTTCTTC.

V and J are TRBV5-1 and TRBJ2-3, with a possible D match to TRBD1 (6 bases). CDR3 size: 14 residues. Per the germline V gene, CDR1 is SGHRS and CDR2 is YFSETQ. The V and J ends lost 4 bases and 1 base respectively, with 10 bases between them. Written as DNA, the CDR3 is TGCGCCAGCAGCGCGGACAGAGGCACAGATACGCAGTATTTT. Translating gives CASSADRGTDTQYF.

V usage is TRBV28 and J usage is TRBJ2-2; D call uncertain. Germline V gives CDR1 MDHEN, CDR2 SYDVKM. The CDR3 runs 16 residues. V was clipped by 7 bases and J by 4 bases, with 19 bases between them. CDR3 sequence (DNA): TGTGCCAGCACACTACCAGGTGTTCGGAGCACCGGGGAGCTGTTTTTT. This translates into CASTLPGVRSTGELFF.